This record looks at one T cell receptor (beta chain) sequence and its context. The record originates from a study of PD-L1 blockade in urothelial cancer. Study at large: In 2014 therapy began: atezolizumab 1,200 mg intravenously every 3 weeks. At 3 weeks after treatment start (second dose) and again at 6 weeks, blood was analyzed.

Trimming shortened V by 0 bases and J by 5 bases, and 13 bases separated the two germline ends. This CDR3 has 15 residues. Germline lookup yields CDR1 SGHAT and CDR2 FQNNGV. Assay used: immunoSEQ multiplex PCR; TCRdb lists only in-frame clones, some missing. The table records more than 95,000 clones, about 84% of them present only once. Time point described: peripheral blood 6 weeks after treatment start. The receptor was derived from a man aged 45-65 years with urothelial cancer. This chain links TRBV11-2 with TRBJ1-2, with D perhaps matching TRBD1 (6 bases). The sample in question was PBMCs, obtained around atezolizumab (anti-PD-L1) treatment. This CDR3 reads CASSLEAGDGYGYTF. The CDR3 DNA sequence: TGTGCCAGCAGCTTAGAGGCAGGGGATGGGTATGGCTACACCTTC.